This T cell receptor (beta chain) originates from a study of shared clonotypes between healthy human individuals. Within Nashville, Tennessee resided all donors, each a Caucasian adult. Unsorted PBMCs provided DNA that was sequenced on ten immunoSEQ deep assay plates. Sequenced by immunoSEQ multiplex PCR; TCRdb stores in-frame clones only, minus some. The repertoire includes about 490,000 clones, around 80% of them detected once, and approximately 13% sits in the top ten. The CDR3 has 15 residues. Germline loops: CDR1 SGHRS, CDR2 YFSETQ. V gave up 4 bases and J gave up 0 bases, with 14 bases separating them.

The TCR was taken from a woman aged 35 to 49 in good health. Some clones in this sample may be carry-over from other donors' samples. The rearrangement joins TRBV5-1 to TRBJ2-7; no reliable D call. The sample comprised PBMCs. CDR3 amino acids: CASSTDVGPSYEQYF. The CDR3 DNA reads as TGCGCCAGCAGCACAGACGTAGGTCCCTCCTACGAGCAGTACTTC. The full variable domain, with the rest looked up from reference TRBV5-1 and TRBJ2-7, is KAGVTQTPRYLIKTRGQQVTLSCSPISGHRSVSWYQQTPGQGLQFLFEYFSETQRNKGNFPGRFSGRQFSNSRSEMNVSTLELGDSALYLCASSTDVGPSYEQYFGPGTRLTVT.